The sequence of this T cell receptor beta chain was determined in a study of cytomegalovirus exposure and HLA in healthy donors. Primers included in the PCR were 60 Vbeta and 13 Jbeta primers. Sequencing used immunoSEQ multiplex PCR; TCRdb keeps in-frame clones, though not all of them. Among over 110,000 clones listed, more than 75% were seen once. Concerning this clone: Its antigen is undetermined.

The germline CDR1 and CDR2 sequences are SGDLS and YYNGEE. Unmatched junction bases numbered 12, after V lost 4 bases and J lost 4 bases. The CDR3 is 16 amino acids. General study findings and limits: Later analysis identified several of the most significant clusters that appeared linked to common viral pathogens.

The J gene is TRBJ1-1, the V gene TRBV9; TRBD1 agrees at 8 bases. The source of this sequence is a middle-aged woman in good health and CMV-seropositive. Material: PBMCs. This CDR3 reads CASSRRQGKYSTEAFF. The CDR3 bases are TGTGCCAGCAGCCGCCGACAGGGGAAGTATAGCACTGAAGCTTTCTTT. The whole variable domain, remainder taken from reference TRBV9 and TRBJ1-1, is DSGVTQTPKHLITATGQRVTLRCSPRSGDLSVYWYQQSLDQGLQFLIQYYNGEERAKGNILERFSAQQFPDLHSELNLSSLELGDSALYFCASSRRQGKYSTEAFFGQGTRLTVV.